This T cell receptor beta chain is drawn from a study of cytomegalovirus exposure and HLA in healthy donors. Details on this clone: Its cognate antigen is unknown.

In germline, CDR1 is SGHAT, CDR2 FQNNGV. With 1 base clipped from V and 5 bases from J, the junction kept 8 bases outside the gene matches. The CDR3 is 17 amino acids. Study-level findings and limits: The authors later linked a missense DCLRE1C variant to TCR beta V- and J-gene trimming.

The PCR had 60 Vbeta and 13 Jbeta primers. The data were produced by immunoSEQ multiplex PCR, yet TCRdb's version contains in-frame clones alone and is incomplete. The table has some 100,000 clones, 65% to 90% seen once. The sample consisted of PBMCs. The source of this sequence is a young woman in good health and CMV-seronegative. This rearrangement joins TRBV11-2 to TRBJ2-1; 10 positions agree with TRBD2. CDR3 DNA sequence: TGTGCCAGCAGCTTAGTCCTAGCGGGAGTTATGAACAATGAGCAGTTCTTC. It yields the protein CASSLVLAGVMNNEQFF.